This T cell receptor (beta chain) stems from a study of blood T cells in healthy people across ages. Study outcomes and limitations: Fewer expanded clones and more diversity marked long-lived versus aged donors. With age, beta diversity per million T cells declined roughly linearly, significantly by about 37.

The table lists this clonotype with many counts. Its antigen remains unknown. Isolating PBMCs gave at least 6 million of these cells per sample. A second PCR of roughly 6 to 12 cycles used a sample-barcoded 5' primer and a J-beta primer mix. TCRdb ran MiXCR on the 5' RACE reads and lists one entry per CDR3 protein. The profile shows around 1.7 million distinct CDR3 sequences, approximately 28% of them singletons. This receptor was obtained from a woman younger than 45 in good health. Material for sequencing was blood.

The CDR3 DNA follows: TGTGCCAGCAGTGGACCGGGACAGGGAGGCCTATCCTACAATGAGCAGTTCTTC. Amino acids: CASSGPGQGGLSYNEQFF. The J gene is TRBJ2-1, the V gene TRBV28; 9 nucleotides align to TRBD1. Germline V gives CDR1 MDHEN, CDR2 SYDVKM. The CDR3 totals 18 residues. V lost 5 bases and J lost 1; bases outside the gene matches: 12.